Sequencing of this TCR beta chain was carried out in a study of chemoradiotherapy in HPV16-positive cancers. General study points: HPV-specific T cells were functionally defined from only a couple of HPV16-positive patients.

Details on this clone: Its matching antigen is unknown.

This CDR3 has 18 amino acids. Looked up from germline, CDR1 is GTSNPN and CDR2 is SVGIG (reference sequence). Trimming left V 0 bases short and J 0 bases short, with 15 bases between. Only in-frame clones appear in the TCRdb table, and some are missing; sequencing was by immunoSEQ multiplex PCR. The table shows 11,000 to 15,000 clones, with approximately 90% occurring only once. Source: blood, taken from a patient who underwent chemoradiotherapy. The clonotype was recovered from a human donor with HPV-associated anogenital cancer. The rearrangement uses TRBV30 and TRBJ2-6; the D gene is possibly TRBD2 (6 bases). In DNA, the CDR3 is TGTGCCTGGAGTGTATTACGGGGGTGGGGCTCTGGGGCCAACGTCCTGACTTTC. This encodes CAWSVLRGWGSGANVLTF.